A selection of T cell receptor beta chains follows, all from one sample in a study of cytomegalovirus exposure and HLA in healthy donors. Sequencing used immunoSEQ multiplex PCR; TCRdb keeps in-frame clones, though not all of them. This table holds approximately 90,000 clones, roughly four fifths found once. Sequencing was done on a sample of PBMCs. The receptors were sampled from a man aged 25 to 45 in good health and CMV-seronegative. Both conserved end residues are part of each CDR3. The D gene is left open where the match is weak. The size field is filled for only some rows; it gives once, few, many or a size class.

v_gene: TRBV6-6; j_gene: TRBJ2-5; d_gene: TRBD1; len: 15; abundance: .; CDR3nt: TGTGCCAGCAGACACGGGGCGACAGGGCAAGAGACCCAGTACTTC; CDR3aa: CASRHGATGQETQYF
v_gene: TRBV7-8; j_gene: TRBJ2-1; d_gene: TRBD2; len: 16; abundance: few; CDR3nt: TGTGCCAGCAGCTTAGGTTCTAGCGGGAGCATCAATGAGCAGTTCTTC; CDR3aa: CASSLGSSGSINEQFF
v_gene: TRBV5-1; j_gene: TRBJ2-7; d_gene: TRBD2; len: 17; abundance: .; CDR3nt: TGCGCCAGCAGCTTGGCTCCTCTAGCGGGAGGAATGCACGAGCAGTACTTC; CDR3aa: CASSLAPLAGGMHEQYF
v_gene: TRBV5-1; j_gene: TRBJ1-2; d_gene: .; len: 16; abundance: .; CDR3nt: TGCGCCAGCAGCTTTTTAGTACAGGGAATAGGAGATGGCTACACCTTC; CDR3aa: CASSFLVQGIGDGYTF
v_gene: TRBV19; j_gene: TRBJ2-2; d_gene: .; len: 16; abundance: .; CDR3nt: TGTGCCAGTAGTATAGGGACTAAATTAAACACCGGGGAGCTGTTTTTT; CDR3aa: CASSIGTKLNTGELFF
v_gene: TRBV28; j_gene: TRBJ2-7; d_gene: .; len: 11; abundance: .; CDR3nt: TGTGCCAGCAGTTTCCGGGGAGGGCAGTACTTC; CDR3aa: CASSFRGGQYF
v_gene: TRBV4-2; j_gene: TRBJ2-2; d_gene: .; len: 15; abundance: .; CDR3nt: TGTGCCAGCAGCCAACAGGACAAAGTCGATGGTGGGCTGTTTTTT; CDR3aa: CASSQQDKVDGGLFF
v_gene: TRBV6-6; j_gene: TRBJ2-7; d_gene: TRBD1; len: 13; abundance: few; CDR3nt: TGTGCCAGCAATACAGGGGAAGGCTACGAGCAGTACTTC; CDR3aa: CASNTGEGYEQYF
v_gene: TRBV4-3; j_gene: TRBJ2-1; d_gene: TRBD1; len: 15; abundance: .; CDR3nt: TGCGCCAGCAGCCAAGGGACAGGGGACTACAATGAGCAGTTCTTC; CDR3aa: CASSQGTGDYNEQFF
v_gene: TRBV5-6; j_gene: TRBJ2-7; d_gene: .; len: 11; abundance: once; CDR3nt: TGTGCCAGCAGCGTGAGGGAAGAGCAGTACTTC; CDR3aa: CASSVREEQYF
v_gene: TRBV5-4; j_gene: TRBJ1-2; d_gene: TRBD1; len: 14; abundance: .; CDR3nt: TGTGCCAGCAGCCAGACAGGGTTTAACTATGGCTACACCTTC; CDR3aa: CASSQTGFNYGYTF
v_gene: TRBV18; j_gene: TRBJ2-7; d_gene: TRBD2; len: 16; abundance: once; CDR3nt: TGTGCCAGCTCCCGAGGACTAGCGGGAGGTCCTGTCGAGCAGTACTTC; CDR3aa: CASSRGLAGGPVEQYF
v_gene: TRBV6-1; j_gene: TRBJ2-1; d_gene: TRBD1; len: 16; abundance: .; CDR3nt: TGTGCCAGCAGTGAGCTACCGGGACAGGGAGGCAATGAGCAGTTCTTC; CDR3aa: CASSELPGQGGNEQFF
v_gene: TRBV29-1; j_gene: TRBJ1-2; d_gene: .; len: 12; abundance: .; CDR3nt: TGCAGCGTCGCAGCAGGATACTATGGCTACACCTTC; CDR3aa: CSVAAGYYGYTF
v_gene: TRBV10-3; j_gene: TRBJ2-5; d_gene: TRBD2; len: 15; abundance: .; CDR3nt: TGTGCCATCAGGGGACTAGCGGGGGGGGAGGAGACCCAGTACTTC; CDR3aa: CAIRGLAGGEETQYF
v_gene: TRBV30; j_gene: TRBJ2-7; d_gene: TRBD1; len: 13; abundance: once; CDR3nt: TGTGCCTGGAGGCGGCAGGGGGCTCGGGAGCAGTACTTC; CDR3aa: CAWRRQGAREQYF
v_gene: TRBV5-1; j_gene: TRBJ2-5; d_gene: .; len: 15; abundance: .; CDR3nt: TGCGCCAGCAGCTTGGATACGGACTATCAAGAGACCCAGTACTTC; CDR3aa: CASSLDTDYQETQYF
v_gene: TRBV20-1; j_gene: TRBJ2-7; d_gene: .; len: 10; abundance: .; CDR3nt: TGCAGTGTTCCGTTTTACGAGCAGTACTTC; CDR3aa: CSVPFYEQYF
v_gene: TRBV7-2; j_gene: TRBJ1-2; d_gene: .; len: 14; abundance: .; CDR3nt: TGTGCCAGCAGCTTTGGTTCCCAGGCCTATGGCTACACCTTC; CDR3aa: CASSFGSQAYGYTF
v_gene: TRBV30; j_gene: TRBJ2-7; d_gene: .; len: 12; abundance: .; CDR3nt: TGTGCCTGGAGTTCAGGCTCGCTCGAGCAGTACTTC; CDR3aa: CAWSSGSLEQYF
v_gene: TRBV7-9; j_gene: TRBJ2-3; d_gene: TRBD2; len: 16; abundance: .; CDR3nt: TGTGCCAGCAGCCTATCTAGCGGGAGGGCCGGAGATACGCAGTATTTT; CDR3aa: CASSLSSGRAGDTQYF
v_gene: TRBV2; j_gene: TRBJ2-7; d_gene: .; len: 14; abundance: .; CDR3nt: TGTGCCAGCAGTGTTTTGGAAGACTCCTACGAGCAGTACTTC; CDR3aa: CASSVLEDSYEQYF
v_gene: TRBV27; j_gene: TRBJ1-2; d_gene: TRBD1; len: 14; abundance: .; CDR3nt: TGTGCCAGCAGTTCAGGACAGGGGTTTTTTGGCTACACCTTC; CDR3aa: CASSSGQGFFGYTF
v_gene: TRBV5-1; j_gene: TRBJ2-5; d_gene: TRBD2; len: 16; abundance: .; CDR3nt: TGCGCCAGCAGCACGGGACTAGCGGGCTCGGGGGAGACCCAGTACTTC; CDR3aa: CASSTGLAGSGETQYF
v_gene: TRBV28; j_gene: TRBJ2-1; d_gene: .; len: 16; abundance: .; CDR3nt: TGTGCCAGCAGTTTGGCCGGACAGAGCTCCTACAATGAGCAGTTCTTC; CDR3aa: CASSLAGQSSYNEQFF
v_gene: TRBV2; j_gene: TRBJ2-7; d_gene: TRBD2; len: 15; abundance: .; CDR3nt: TGTGCCAGCAGACCACTAGCGGGGGGGACTTACGAGCAGTACTTC; CDR3aa: CASRPLAGGTYEQYF
v_gene: TRBV11-2; j_gene: TRBJ2-7; d_gene: TRBD1; len: 14; abundance: .; CDR3nt: TGTGCCAGCACCGCGGGACAGGGGGCCTACGAGCAGTACTTC; CDR3aa: CASTAGQGAYEQYF
v_gene: TRBV18; j_gene: TRBJ2-1; d_gene: TRBD2; len: 17; abundance: .; CDR3nt: TGTGCCAGCTCACCACCGGGCACGGGAGGGCCGGGAAATGAGCAGTTCTTC; CDR3aa: CASSPPGTGGPGNEQFF
v_gene: TRBV28; j_gene: TRBJ1-2; d_gene: .; len: 12; abundance: .; CDR3nt: TGTGCCAGCAGTTTCGGTGTATATGGCTACACCTTC; CDR3aa: CASSFGVYGYTF
v_gene: TRBV6-5; j_gene: TRBJ2-2; d_gene: .; len: 14; abundance: .; CDR3nt: TGTGCCAGCAGTCCGGGACTCTCCACCGGGGAGCTGTTTTTT; CDR3aa: CASSPGLSTGELFF
v_gene: TRBV27; j_gene: TRBJ2-5; d_gene: .; len: 13; abundance: .; CDR3nt: TGTGCCAGCAGTTTAAGGGGCCAAGAGACCCAGTACTTC; CDR3aa: CASSLRGQETQYF
v_gene: TRBV27; j_gene: TRBJ1-6; d_gene: .; len: 15; abundance: .; CDR3nt: TGTGCCAGCAGCTTGGGGGGACGGCAGAATTCACCCCTCCACTTT; CDR3aa: CASSLGGRQNSPLHF
v_gene: TRBV2; j_gene: TRBJ1-1; d_gene: .; len: 12; abundance: .; CDR3nt: TGTGCCAGCAGTTTGGAGGACACTGAAGCTTTCTTT; CDR3aa: CASSLEDTEAFF
v_gene: TRBV4-3; j_gene: TRBJ1-1; d_gene: .; len: 18; abundance: .; CDR3nt: TGCGCCAGCAGCCAAGAGCGTTTTACAGGATCAATGAACACTGAAGCTTTCTTT; CDR3aa: CASSQERFTGSMNTEAFF
v_gene: TRBV7-9; j_gene: TRBJ1-4; d_gene: .; len: 16; abundance: .; CDR3nt: TGTGCCAGCAGCCCCCCAATCGGACTTACTAATGAAAAACTGTTTTTT; CDR3aa: CASSPPIGLTNEKLFF
v_gene: TRBV14; j_gene: TRBJ2-7; d_gene: .; len: 14; abundance: .; CDR3nt: TGTGCCAGCAGTCCGGACAGCCCGCGTGACGAGCAGTACTTC; CDR3aa: CASSPDSPRDEQYF
v_gene: TRBV14; j_gene: TRBJ2-7; d_gene: .; len: 14; abundance: few; CDR3nt: TGTGCCAGCAGCCAAGTTCAGCGTAGGGGCGAGCAGTACTTC; CDR3aa: CASSQVQRRGEQYF
v_gene: TRBV18; j_gene: TRBJ1-2; d_gene: TRBD1; len: 14; abundance: few; CDR3nt: TGTGCCAGCTCACCAGAGAAGGGGGCCTATGGCTACACCTTC; CDR3aa: CASSPEKGAYGYTF
v_gene: TRBV5-1; j_gene: TRBJ2-1; d_gene: .; len: 12; abundance: .; CDR3nt: TGCGCCAGCAGCGCTGATGGAGGGGAGCAGTTCTTC; CDR3aa: CASSADGGEQFF
v_gene: TRBV29-1; j_gene: TRBJ1-2; d_gene: TRBD1; len: 13; abundance: .; CDR3nt: TGCAGCGTGGACGGGACAGGGCCCTATGGCTACACCTTC; CDR3aa: CSVDGTGPYGYTF
v_gene: TRBV6-6; j_gene: TRBJ1-6; d_gene: .; len: 15; abundance: .; CDR3nt: TGTGCCAGCAGGCGGGGAAATGGAGGGGATTCACCCCTCCACTTT; CDR3aa: CASRRGNGGDSPLHF
v_gene: TRBV6-1; j_gene: TRBJ1-2; d_gene: TRBD1; len: 14; abundance: .; CDR3nt: TGTGCCAGCAGGTCGACAGGGGACTCGAGTGGCTACACCTTC; CDR3aa: CASRSTGDSSGYTF
v_gene: TRBV2; j_gene: TRBJ1-5; d_gene: TRBD1; len: 16; abundance: .; CDR3nt: TGTGCCAGCACCTGGATGACAGGGAATGGCAATCAGCCCCAGCATTTT; CDR3aa: CASTWMTGNGNQPQHF
v_gene: TRBV4-1; j_gene: TRBJ2-7; d_gene: .; len: 17; abundance: .; CDR3nt: TGCGCCAGCAGCCAAAAAGAGGTCGGCAAAAGCTCCTACGAGCAGTACTTC; CDR3aa: CASSQKEVGKSSYEQYF
v_gene: TRBV2; j_gene: TRBJ2-3; d_gene: .; len: 13; abundance: .; CDR3nt: TGTGCCAGCAGTGAAGTAGGGCAGCGGGCGCAGTATTTT; CDR3aa: CASSEVGQRAQYF
v_gene: TRBV15; j_gene: TRBJ2-5; d_gene: .; len: 15; abundance: .; CDR3nt: TGTGCCATACGAGATCCGGGGAGACCCCAAGAGACCCAGTACTTC; CDR3aa: CAIRDPGRPQETQYF
v_gene: TRBV9; j_gene: TRBJ1-6; d_gene: .; len: 17; abundance: few; CDR3nt: TGTGCCAGCAGCGTAACTCAGGGCCCTACTTATAATTCACCCCTCCACTTT; CDR3aa: CASSVTQGPTYNSPLHF
v_gene: TRBV7-9; j_gene: TRBJ2-5; d_gene: TRBD2; len: 16; abundance: .; CDR3nt: TGTGCCAGCAGGCGTAGCGGGGGCTCCTTGCTAGAGACCCAGTACTTC; CDR3aa: CASRRSGGSLLETQYF
v_gene: TRBV6-6; j_gene: TRBJ2-1; d_gene: TRBD2; len: 15; abundance: .; CDR3nt: TGTGCCACAACTAGCGGGGGGGCGACACTGTATGAGCAGTTCTTC; CDR3aa: CATTSGGATLYEQFF